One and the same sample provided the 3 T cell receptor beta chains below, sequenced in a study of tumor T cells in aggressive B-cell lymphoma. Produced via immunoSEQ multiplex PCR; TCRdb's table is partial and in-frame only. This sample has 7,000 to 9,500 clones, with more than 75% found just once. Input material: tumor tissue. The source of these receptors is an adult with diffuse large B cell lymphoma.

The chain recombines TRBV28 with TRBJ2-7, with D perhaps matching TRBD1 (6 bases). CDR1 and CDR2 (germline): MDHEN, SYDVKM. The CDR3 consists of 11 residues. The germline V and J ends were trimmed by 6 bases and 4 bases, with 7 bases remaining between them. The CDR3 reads CASRQGYEQYF. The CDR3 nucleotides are TGTGCCAGCAGGCAGGGGTACGAGCAGTACTTC.

The chain's CDR3 is CASSGTGNQPQHF. DNA for the CDR3: TGTGCCAGCAGCGGGACAGGGAATCAGCCCCAGCATTTT. The V and J genes are TRBV2 and TRBJ1-5; 9 bases are shared with TRBD1. Unmatched junction bases numbered 1, after V lost 6 bases and J lost 4 bases. The CDR3 consists of 13 residues. CDR1 and CDR2 from the germline V gene are SNHLY and FYNNEI. Full variable domain (outside the CDR3, taken from reference TRBV2 and TRBJ1-5): EPEVTQTPSHQVTQMGQEVILRCVPISNHLYFYWYRQILGQKVEFLVSFYNNEISEKSEIFDDQFSVERPDGSNFTLKIRSTKLEDSAMYFCASSGTGNQPQHFGDGTRLSIL.

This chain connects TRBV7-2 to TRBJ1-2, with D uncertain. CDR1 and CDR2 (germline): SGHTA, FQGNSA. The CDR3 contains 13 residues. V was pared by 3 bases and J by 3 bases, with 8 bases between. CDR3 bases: TGTGCCAGCAGCTTGCTAGATGACTATGGCTACACCTTC. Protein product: CASSLLDDYGYTF.